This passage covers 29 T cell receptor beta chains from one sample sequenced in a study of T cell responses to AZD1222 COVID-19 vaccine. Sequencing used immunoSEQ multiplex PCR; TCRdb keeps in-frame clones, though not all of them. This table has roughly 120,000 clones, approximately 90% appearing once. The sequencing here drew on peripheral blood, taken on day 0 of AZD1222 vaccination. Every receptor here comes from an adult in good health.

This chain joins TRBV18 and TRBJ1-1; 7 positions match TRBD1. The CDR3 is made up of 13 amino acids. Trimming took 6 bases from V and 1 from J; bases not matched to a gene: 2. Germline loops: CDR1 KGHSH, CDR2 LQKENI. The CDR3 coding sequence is TGTGCCAGCTCCGGACAGGAGAACACTGAAGCTTTCTTT. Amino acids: CASSGQENTEAFF.

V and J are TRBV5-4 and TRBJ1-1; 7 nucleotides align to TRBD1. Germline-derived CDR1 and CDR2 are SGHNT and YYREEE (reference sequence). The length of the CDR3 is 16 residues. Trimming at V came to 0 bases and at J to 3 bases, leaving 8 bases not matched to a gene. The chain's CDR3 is CASSLVFRQGDTEAFF. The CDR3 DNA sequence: TGTGCCAGCAGCTTGGTGTTTAGGCAGGGGGACACTGAAGCTTTCTTT.

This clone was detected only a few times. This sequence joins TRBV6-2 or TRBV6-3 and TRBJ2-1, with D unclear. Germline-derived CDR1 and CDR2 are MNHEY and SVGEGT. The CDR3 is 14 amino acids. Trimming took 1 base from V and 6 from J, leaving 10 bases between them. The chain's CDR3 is CASSYFVAGNEQFF. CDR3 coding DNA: TGTGCCAGCAGTTACTTCGTAGCCGGCAATGAGCAGTTCTTC.

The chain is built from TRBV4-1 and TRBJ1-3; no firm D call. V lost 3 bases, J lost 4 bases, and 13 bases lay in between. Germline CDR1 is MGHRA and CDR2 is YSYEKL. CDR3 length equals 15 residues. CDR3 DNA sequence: TGCGCCAGCAGCCACGTGGGTAACGGGGGAAACACCATATATTTT. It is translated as CASSHVGNGGNTIYF.

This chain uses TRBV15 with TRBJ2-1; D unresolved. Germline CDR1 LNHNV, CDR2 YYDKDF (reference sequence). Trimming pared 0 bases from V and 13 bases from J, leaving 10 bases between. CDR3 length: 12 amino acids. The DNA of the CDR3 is TGTGCCACCAGCAGAGACCGGGCCTCACAGTTCTTC. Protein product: CATSRDRASQFF. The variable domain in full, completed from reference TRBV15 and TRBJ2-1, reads DAMVIQNPRYQVTQFGKPVTLSCSQTLNHNVMYWYQQKSSQAPKLLFHYYDKDFNNEADTPDNFQSRRPNTSFCFLDIRSPGLGDTAMYLCATSRDRASQFFGPGTRLTVL.

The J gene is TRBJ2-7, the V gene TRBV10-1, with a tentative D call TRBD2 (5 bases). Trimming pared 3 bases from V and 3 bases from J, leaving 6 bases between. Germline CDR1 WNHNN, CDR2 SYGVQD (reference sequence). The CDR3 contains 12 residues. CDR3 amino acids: CASSDGVYEQYF. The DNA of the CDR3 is TGCGCCAGCAGTGACGGGGTCTACGAGCAGTACTTC.

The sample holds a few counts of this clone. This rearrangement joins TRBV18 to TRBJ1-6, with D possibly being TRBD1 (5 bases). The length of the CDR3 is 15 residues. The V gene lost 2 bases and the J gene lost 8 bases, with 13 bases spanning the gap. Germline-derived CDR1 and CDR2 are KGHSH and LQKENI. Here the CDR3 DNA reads TGTGCCAGCTCACCAGAGGGGATAGGGCATTCACCCCTCCACTTT. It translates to CASSPEGIGHSPLHF.

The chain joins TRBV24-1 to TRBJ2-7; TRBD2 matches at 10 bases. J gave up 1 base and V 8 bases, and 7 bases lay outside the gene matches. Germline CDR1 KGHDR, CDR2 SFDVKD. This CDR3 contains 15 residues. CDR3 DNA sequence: TGTGCCACCACCAGGGGAGCGGGAGGGTCCTACGAGCAGTACTTC. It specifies CATTRGAGGSYEQYF.

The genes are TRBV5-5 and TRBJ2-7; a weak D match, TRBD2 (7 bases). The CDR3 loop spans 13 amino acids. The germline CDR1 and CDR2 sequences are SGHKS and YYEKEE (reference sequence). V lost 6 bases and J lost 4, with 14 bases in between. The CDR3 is CASTSGGDYEQYF. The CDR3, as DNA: TGTGCCAGCACCTCGGGGGGCGATTACGAGCAGTACTTC.

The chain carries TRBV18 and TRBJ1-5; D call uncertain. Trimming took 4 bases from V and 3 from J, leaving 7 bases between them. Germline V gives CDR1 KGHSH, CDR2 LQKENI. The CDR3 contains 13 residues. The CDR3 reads CASSLEINQPQHF. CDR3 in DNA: TGTGCCAGCTCACTTGAGATCAATCAGCCCCAGCATTTT.

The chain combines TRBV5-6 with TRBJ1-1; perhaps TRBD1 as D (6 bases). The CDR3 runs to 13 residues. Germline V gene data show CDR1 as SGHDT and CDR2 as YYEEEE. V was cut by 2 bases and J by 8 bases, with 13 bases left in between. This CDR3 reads CASSLVTGTEAFF. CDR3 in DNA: TGTGCCAGCAGCTTAGTAACCGGGACAGAAGCTTTCTTT.

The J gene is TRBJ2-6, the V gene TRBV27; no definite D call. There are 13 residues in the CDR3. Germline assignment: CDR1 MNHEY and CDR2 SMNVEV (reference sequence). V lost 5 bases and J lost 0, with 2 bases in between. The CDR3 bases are TGTGCCAGCAGTCCCTCTGGGGCCAACGTCCTGACTTTC. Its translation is CASSPSGANVLTF.

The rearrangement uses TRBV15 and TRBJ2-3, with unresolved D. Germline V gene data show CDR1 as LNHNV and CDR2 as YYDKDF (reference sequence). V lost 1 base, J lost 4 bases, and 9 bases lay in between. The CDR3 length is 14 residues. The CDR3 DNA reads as TGTGCCACCAGCAGAGGTAGAGACCCAGATACGCAGTATTTT. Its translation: CATSRGRDPDTQYF.

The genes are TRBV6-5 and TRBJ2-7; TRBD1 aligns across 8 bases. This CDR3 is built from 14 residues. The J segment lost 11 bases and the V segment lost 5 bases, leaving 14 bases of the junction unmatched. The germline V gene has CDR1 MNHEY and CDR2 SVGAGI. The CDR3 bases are TGTGCCAGCAGTCCCCAGGGGGCTAGTGGTATGAAGTACTTC. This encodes CASSPQGASGMKYF.

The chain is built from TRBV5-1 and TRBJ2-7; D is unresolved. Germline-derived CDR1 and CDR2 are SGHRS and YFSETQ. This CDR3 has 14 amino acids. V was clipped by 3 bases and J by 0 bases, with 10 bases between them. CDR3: CASSSQLSSYEQYF. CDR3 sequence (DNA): TGCGCCAGCAGCTCCCAACTAAGCTCCTACGAGCAGTACTTC.

The CDR3 DNA sequence: TGCGCCAGCAGCTTGGGGGTAGGAGCTGAGCAGTTCTTC. This encodes CASSLGVGAEQFF. V usage is TRBV5-1 and J usage is TRBJ2-1; D gene ambiguous. The CDR3 runs to 13 residues. The germline V gene encodes CDR1 SGHRS and CDR2 YFSETQ. V was clipped by 0 bases and J by 9 bases, with 10 bases between them.

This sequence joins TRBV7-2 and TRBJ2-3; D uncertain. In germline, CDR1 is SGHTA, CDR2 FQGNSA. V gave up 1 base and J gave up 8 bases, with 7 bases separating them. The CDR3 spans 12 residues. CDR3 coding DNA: TGTGCCAGCAGCTTAGACACACGTACGCAGTATTTT. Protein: CASSLDTRTQYF. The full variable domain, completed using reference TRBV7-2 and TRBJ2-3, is GAGVSQSPSNKVTEKGKDVELRCDPISGHTALYWYRQSLGQGLEFLIYFQGNSAPDKSGLPSDRFSAERTGGSVSTLTIQRTQQEDSAVYLCASSLDTRTQYFGPGTRLTVL.

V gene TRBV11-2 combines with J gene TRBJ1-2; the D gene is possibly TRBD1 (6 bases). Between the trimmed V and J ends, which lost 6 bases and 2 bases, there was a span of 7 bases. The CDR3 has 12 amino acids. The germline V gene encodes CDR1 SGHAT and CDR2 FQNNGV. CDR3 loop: CASSQGNYGYTF. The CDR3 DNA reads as TGTGCCAGCAGTCAGGGGAACTATGGCTACACCTTC.

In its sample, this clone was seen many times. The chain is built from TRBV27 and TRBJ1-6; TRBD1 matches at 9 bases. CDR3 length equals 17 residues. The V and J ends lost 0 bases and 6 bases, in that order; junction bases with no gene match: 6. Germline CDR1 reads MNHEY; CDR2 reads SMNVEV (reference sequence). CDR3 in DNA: TGTGCCAGCAGTTTATCGGGGGGACAGGGTCTTAATTCACCCCTCCACTTT. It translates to CASSLSGGQGLNSPLHF.

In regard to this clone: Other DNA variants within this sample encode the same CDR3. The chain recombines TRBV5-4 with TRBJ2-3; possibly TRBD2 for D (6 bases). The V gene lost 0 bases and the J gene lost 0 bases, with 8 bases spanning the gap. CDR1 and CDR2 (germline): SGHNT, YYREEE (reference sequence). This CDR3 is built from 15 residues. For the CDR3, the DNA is TGTGCCAGCAGCTTGGGAGGGACTAGCACAGATACGCAGTATTTT. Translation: CASSLGGTSTDTQYF.

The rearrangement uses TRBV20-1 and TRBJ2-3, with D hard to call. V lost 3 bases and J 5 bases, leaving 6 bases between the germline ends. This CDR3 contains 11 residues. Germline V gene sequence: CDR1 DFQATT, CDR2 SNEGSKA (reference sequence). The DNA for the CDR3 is TGCAGTGCTAGGCCAATAGATACGCAGTATTTT. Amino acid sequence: CSARPIDTQYF.

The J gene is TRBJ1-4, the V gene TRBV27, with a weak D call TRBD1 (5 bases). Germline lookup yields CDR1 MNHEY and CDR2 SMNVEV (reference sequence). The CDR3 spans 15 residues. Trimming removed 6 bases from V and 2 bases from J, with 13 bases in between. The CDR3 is CASSTPGATNEKLFF. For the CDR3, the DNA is TGTGCCAGCAGCACTCCCGGGGCGACTAATGAAAAACTGTTTTTT.

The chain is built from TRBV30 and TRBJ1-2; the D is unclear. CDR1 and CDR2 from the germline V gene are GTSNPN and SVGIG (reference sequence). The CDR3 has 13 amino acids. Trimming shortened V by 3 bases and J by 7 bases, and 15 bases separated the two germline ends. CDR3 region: CAWREGRISGYTF. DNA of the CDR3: TGTGCCTGGAGAGAGGGAAGGATCTCTGGCTACACCTTC.

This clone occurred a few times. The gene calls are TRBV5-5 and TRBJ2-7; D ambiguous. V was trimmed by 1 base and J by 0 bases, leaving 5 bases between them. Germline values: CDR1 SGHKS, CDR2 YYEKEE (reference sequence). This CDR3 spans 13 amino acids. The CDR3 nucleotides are TGTGCCAGCAGCTTGCAGATCTCCTACGAGCAGTACTTC. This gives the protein CASSLQISYEQYF.

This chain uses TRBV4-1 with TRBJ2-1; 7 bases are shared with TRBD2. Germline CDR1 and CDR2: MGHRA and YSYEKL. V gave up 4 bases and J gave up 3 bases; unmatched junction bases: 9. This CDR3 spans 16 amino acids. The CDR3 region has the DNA TGCGCCAGCAGCCCTACCCCGGGAGGAGGCTACAATGAGCAGTTCTTC. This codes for CASSPTPGGGYNEQFF.

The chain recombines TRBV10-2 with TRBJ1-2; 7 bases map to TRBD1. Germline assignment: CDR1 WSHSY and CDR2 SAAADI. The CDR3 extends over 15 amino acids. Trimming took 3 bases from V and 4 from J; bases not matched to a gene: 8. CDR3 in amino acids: CASSDLQGGAYGYTF. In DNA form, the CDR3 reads TGCGCCAGCAGTGATCTGCAGGGGGGAGCCTATGGCTACACCTTC.

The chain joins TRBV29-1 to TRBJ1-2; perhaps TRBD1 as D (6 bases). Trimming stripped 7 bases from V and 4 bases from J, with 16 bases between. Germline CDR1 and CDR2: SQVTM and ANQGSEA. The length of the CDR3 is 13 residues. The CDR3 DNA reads TGCAGCGCCGCCGACAGGACCCTCTATGGCTACACCTTC. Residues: CSAADRTLYGYTF. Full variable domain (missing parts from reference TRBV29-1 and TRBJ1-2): SAVISQKPSRDICQRGTSLTIQCQVDSQVTMMFWYRQQPGQSLTLIATANQGSEATYESGFVIDKFPISRPNLTFSTLTVSNMSPEDSSIYLCSAADRTLYGYTFGSGTRLTVV.

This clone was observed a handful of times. The DNA of the CDR3 is TGTGCCAGCAGGCGGGACAGGATTCGGTACTTC. This gives the protein CASRRDRIRYF. The gene calls are TRBV2 and TRBJ2-7; TRBD1 agrees at 8 bases. V lost 6 bases and J lost 12; bases outside the gene matches: 7. Germline CDR1 and CDR2: SNHLY and FYNNEI. The CDR3 runs to 11 residues.

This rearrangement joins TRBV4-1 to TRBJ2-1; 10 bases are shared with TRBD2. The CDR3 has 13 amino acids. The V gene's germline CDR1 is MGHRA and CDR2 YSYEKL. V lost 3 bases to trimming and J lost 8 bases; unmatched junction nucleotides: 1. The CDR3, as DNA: TGCGCCAGCAGCCAGGGACTAGCGTATGAGCAGTTCTTC. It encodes CASSQGLAYEQFF.